Listed here is a single T cell receptor (beta chain). The antigen is undetermined. The data were obtained in a study of molecular identifiers for immune sequencing clone quantification. Trimming stripped 4 bases from V and 1 base from J, with 12 bases between. CDR1 SGDLS and CDR2 YYNGEE come from the germline V gene. This CDR3 is 15 amino acids long. TCRdb fed the PCR reads into MiXCR, producing one record per CDR3 protein. The sample shows about 67,000 distinct CDR3 sequences, about a sixth of them seen only once. Overall study findings and caveats: Spiked Jurkat TCR RNA equal to one cell could reportedly be picked out among 900,000 to 1,000,000 naive cells. Clones carrying above 20 RNA copies accounted for over 97% of effector molecules, under 1% in naive cells.

Material for sequencing was naive CD8+ T cells from blood, with Jurkat cell RNA spiked in. As for subset: FACS-sorted CD8+CD4-CCR7+CD45RA+ naive T cells. The J gene is TRBJ2-1, the V gene TRBV9; D may match TRBD1 or TRBD2 (6 bases each). The sequence derives from a human donor in good health. Some libraries in this study had Jurkat cell RNA spiked in. Here the CDR3 DNA reads TGTGCCAGCAGCTCCGAGGGGGGTTCCTACAATGAGCAGTTCTTC. It translates to CASSSEGGSYNEQFF. The full variable domain, in which reference TRBV9 and TRBJ2-1 provide the parts outside the CDR3, is DSGVTQTPKHLITATGQRVTLRCSPRSGDLSVYWYQQSLDQGLQFLIQYYNGEERAKGNILERFSAQQFPDLHSELNLSSLELGDSALYFCASSSEGGSYNEQFFGPGTRLTVL.